The entry below describes one T cell receptor (beta chain). The clone's antigen remains unknown. It has no much larger one-base neighbor in the sample; base qualities were not kept. A patient counted as having stable Graves' hyperthyroidism if no progression to ophthalmopathy occurred over 18 months of follow-up. Hyperthyroidism patients were newly diagnosed, had a disease duration of under 2 months, and were aged 18 to 65 years. Any patient with an uncontrolled infection, another autoimmune disease, pregnancy or lactation was excluded. Diagnoses were established on the basis of clinical symptoms, serum thyroxine and TRAb, thyroid ultrasound, and orbital computed tomography. Ficoll-Paque density gradient centrifugation was used to isolate PBMCs from 9.5 to 10 ml of fresh peripheral blood. Total RNA was extracted with Trizol reagent, and quality was checked on an Agilent 2100 Bioanalyzer. This sample was taken from a study of T cells in Graves' hyperthyroidism and ophthalmopathy (dated by TCRdb to between 2019 and 2020). Turning to the overall study: Peripheral blood was sampled at the time of initial diagnosis, prior to any treatment. Whether ophthalmopathy could be predicted prospectively was tested in an independent validation cohort made up of about 20 hyperthyroidism patients plus 17 patients who later progressed to ophthalmopathy. To identify TCR V-J signatures that set the groups apart, the researchers used a discovery cohort of 100 patients, made up of fewer than 50 with Graves' ophthalmopathy and 55 to 65 with stable Graves' hyperthyroidism. TCR Vbeta CDR3 sequencing of around 130 peripheral blood samples (43 ophthalmopathy, about 74 hyperthyroidism and about 17 progressor patients) is reported in the paper. After blood sampling, hyperthyroidism patients were treated with methimazole at a starting dose of 30 mg daily, and ophthalmopathy patients were treated with high-dose intravenous methylprednisolone. In roughly six Graves' hyperthyroidism patients, the study also compared T-cell repertoires from thyroid tissue with T-cell repertoires from blood. For training and testing, the 100 or so patients in the discovery cohort were randomly divided in a 7:3 ratio. General conclusions and limits of the study: A 13 V-J signature model separated ophthalmopathy from stable hyperthyroidism, with about 88% sensitivity and roughly 82% specificity in cross-validation and 80%/75% in testing. In validation, progression to ophthalmopathy was predicted by the model with about 70% sensitivity and roughly 76% specificity, a median of approximately 6.5 months before onset. Most expanded thyroid clonotypes (frequency above 0.001) were also found in blood, which suggests that blood repertoires may mirror thyroid immune responses. Sample size was not statistically predetermined, and investigators were not blinded to group allocation.

Reading the germline V gene (reference sequence) gives CDR1 LNHNV and CDR2 YYDKDF. The CDR3 contains 13 residues, cysteine and phenylalanine counted. The sequence is cut down to CDR3 DNA, 39 bases in frame from base 1. V drops 1 base and J drops 9 bases, leaving 10 bases in between. TCR beta CDR3 regions were amplified from RNA transcripts. The first round of RT-PCR for the TCR CDR3 was performed with the HTBI primer set and the Qiagen OneStep RT-PCR kit. The libraries were constructed in a second round of multiplex PCR and then size-selected and purified. Sequencing of the libraries was done on an Illumina HiSeq2000 using paired-end 100 bp reads. Per the authors' processing: SOAPnuke was used to process the raw data, removing reads that contained adapters or uncalled bases, had a mean Phred below 15, or lacked an exact match to the constant primer or identifier. COPE v1.2.5 was used to merge high-quality paired reads, and clonotypes were defined as unique nucleotide sequences. MiTCR v1.1 was used to align the clonotypes against IMGT TRBV, TRBD and TRBJ reference segments. Analysis was restricted to V-J combinations with a frequency above 0.0001, which covered roughly 99% of repertoires. A TCS score was defined as the ratio between F50 (clonal expansion) and ExV (chaos), using BLOSUM62-based TCRdist between CDR3 peptides within each V-J. Welch's t-statistics and random forest reduced 450 to 600 V-J features to 10 to 15, which were used in a naive Bayes classifier (R e1071). The similarity between thyroid and blood repertoires was quantified using the Morisita-Horn index. The public sequencing data were trimmed at Q25 with fastp and processed into clonotypes with MiXCR by TCRdb, which kept only in-frame beta chains. Duplicate CDR3 protein sequences are folded into a single record with the most common DNA and genes. Clone size and V and J calls follow TCRdb, not the original study. In this sample the table shows nearly 750,000 distinct CDR3 sequences, 30% to 40% of which occur a single time. Of the sample, around 30% falls within the top ten clones.

The TCR originated in a woman between 40 and 50 years old with Graves' hyperthyroidism. In this chain, TRBV15 is recombined with TRBJ2-1; the D gene is perhaps TRBD1, on 5 matching bases. The material sequenced was blood. The CDR3 protein sequence reads: CATSRVSRGEQFF. The DNA sequence is given as TGTGCCACCAGCAGAGTCAGTAGGGGTGAGCAGTTCTTC.